This T cell receptor (beta chain) is drawn from a study of cytomegalovirus exposure and HLA in healthy donors. Both 60 Vbeta primers and 13 Jbeta primers went into the PCR. Using immunoSEQ multiplex PCR, the repertoire was profiled, and TCRdb retains in-frame clones only, with some absent. The repertoire has around 130,000 clones, 70% to 80% of them found once; the top ten carry around 1.2%. The sequence derives from a man aged 45 to 65 in good health and CMV-seronegative. The sequencing input was PBMCs.

CDR3 in amino acids: CASSYSRGGETQYF. The CDR3 nucleotides read TGTGCCAGCAGTTACTCAAGGGGAGGGGAGACCCAGTACTTC. The chain combines TRBV6-6 with TRBJ2-5, with 7 bases lining up with TRBD2. CDR1 is MNHNY and CDR2 is SVGAGI in the germline V gene (reference sequence). CDR3 size: 14 residues. V gave up 0 bases and J gave up 5 bases; unmatched junction bases: 3.